The next 10 T cell receptor beta chains were all read from a single sample in a study of blood T cell repertoires in COVID-19 (TCRdb year 2020). Libraries came from the immunoSEQ multiplex PCR assay. TCRdb obtained this table from immuneACCESS and retained in-frame rearrangements with V and J assigned. These tables miss some clones; where compared with another copy, unresolved V genes account for less than half of the shortfall, and the remainder is unexplained. The sample table holds 410,000 or so clones, of which roughly 88% were seen once. The biggest ten clones account for roughly 1.4% of the sample. Sequenced: peripheral blood. The source is a woman in her twenties or thirties with active or convalescent COVID-19.

The gene calls are TRBV4-1 and TRBJ2-7; 11 nucleotides align to TRBD2. Germline assignment: CDR1 MGHRA and CDR2 YSYEKL. This CDR3 spans 15 amino acids. The ends lost 4 bases at V and 3 bases at J; junction bases unmatched: 5. Here the CDR3 DNA reads TGCGCCAGCAGCCCTCGACTAGCGGGGCACTACGAGCAGTACTTC. Translating gives CASSPRLAGHYEQYF.

V gene TRBV5-6 combines with J gene TRBJ1-5; tentatively, D is TRBD1 (5 bases). With 2 bases removed from V and 0 bases from J, the gap between germline ends came to 12 bases. CDR1 is SGHDT and CDR2 is YYEEEE in the germline V gene. The CDR3 consists of 16 residues. The CDR3 sequence is CASSLGQGYSNQPQHF. In DNA form, the CDR3 reads TGTGCCAGCAGCTTAGGTCAGGGCTATAGCAATCAGCCCCAGCATTTT.

This clone showed up just once. This chain connects TRBV6-5 to TRBJ2-7; D not certain. This CDR3 contains 13 residues. V lost 9 bases and J 3 bases, leaving 15 bases between the germline ends. Germline CDR1 is MNHEY and CDR2 is SVGAGI. The CDR3 sequence is CARNPSPDYEQYF. CDR3 coding DNA: TGTGCCAGGAATCCCTCGCCAGACTACGAGCAGTACTTC.

CDR3 residues: CASSSGLAGGEVEFF. Here the CDR3 DNA reads TGCGCCAGCAGCAGTGGACTAGCGGGAGGGGAAGTTGAGTTCTTC. V is TRBV5-1 and J is TRBJ2-1; 15 bases map to TRBD2. Germline CDR1 and CDR2: SGHRS and YFSETQ. The CDR3 extends over 15 amino acids. V lost 4 bases and J lost 14; bases outside the gene matches: 10.

The gene calls are TRBV30 and TRBJ2-2; D unresolved. With 4 bases removed from V and 5 bases from J, the gap between germline ends came to 5 bases. This CDR3 has 11 residues. CDR1 is GTSNPN, CDR2 SVGIG, per germline (reference sequence). The CDR3 spells CAWTLTGELFF. CDR3 sequence (DNA): TGTGCCTGGACCCTGACCGGGGAGCTGTTTTTT.

The rearrangement joins TRBV30 to TRBJ1-3; the D is unclear. The CDR3 consists of 13 residues. Germline loops: CDR1 GTSNPN, CDR2 SVGIG (reference sequence). Trimming cost V 0 bases and J 4 bases, with 7 bases left between them. CDR3: CAWSVQPGNTIYF. In DNA, the CDR3 is TGTGCCTGGAGTGTACAACCGGGAAACACCATATATTTT.

The chain is built from TRBV27 and TRBJ2-6; 7 bases map to TRBD1. In germline, CDR1 is MNHEY, CDR2 SMNVEV (reference sequence). This CDR3 region has 16 residues. With 10 bases clipped from V and 0 bases from J, the junction kept 9 bases outside the gene matches. The CDR3 DNA follows: TGTGCCAAAACGGGACAGCTCCTCTCTGGGGCCAACGTCCTGACTTTC. It translates to CAKTGQLLSGANVLTF.

This chain uses TRBV7-2 with TRBJ1-2; TRBD1 matches at 10 bases. CDR3 length: 14 residues. The junction had 8 bases not matched to a gene; V was cut back by 5 bases and J by 8 bases. Germline CDR1 SGHTA, CDR2 FQGNSA. For the CDR3, the DNA is TGTGCCAGCAGCCCTAGACAGGGGGCGCGAGGCTACACCTTC. It specifies CASSPRQGARGYTF.

The chain links TRBV1 to TRBJ1-5. TRBV1 is annotated as a pseudogene. There are 18 residues in the CDR3. In DNA, the CDR3 is TGCACCAGCAGCCAAGATTTAGACCTGACTGAAAACAATCAGCCCCAGCATTTT. It translates to CTSSQDLDLTENNQPQHF.

The chain is built from TRBV6-2 or TRBV6-3 and TRBJ1-1, with no clear D. This CDR3 is built from 14 residues. Trimming removed 5 bases from V and 1 base from J, with 11 bases in between. The germline CDR1 and CDR2 sequences are MNHEY and SVGEGT. CDR3 protein: CASSRLDPNTEAFF. The CDR3 nucleotides are TGTGCCAGCAGTCGGCTAGATCCGAACACTGAAGCTTTCTTT.